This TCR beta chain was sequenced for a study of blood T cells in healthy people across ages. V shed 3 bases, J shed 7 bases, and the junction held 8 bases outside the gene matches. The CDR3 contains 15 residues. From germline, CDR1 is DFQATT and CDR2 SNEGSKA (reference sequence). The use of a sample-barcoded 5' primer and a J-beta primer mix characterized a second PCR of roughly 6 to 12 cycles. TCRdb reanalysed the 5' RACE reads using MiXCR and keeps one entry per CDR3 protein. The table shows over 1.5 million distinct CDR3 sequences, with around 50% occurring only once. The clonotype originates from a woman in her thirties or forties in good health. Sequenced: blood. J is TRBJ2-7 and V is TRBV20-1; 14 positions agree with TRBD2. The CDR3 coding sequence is TGCAGTGCTAGGACTAGCGGGGGGGGTTACAATGAGCAGTACTTC. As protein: CSARTSGGGYNEQYF.